This T cell receptor beta chain was identified during a study of shared clonotypes between healthy human individuals. Looked up from germline, CDR1 is SGHRS and CDR2 is YFSETQ. The CDR3 has 12 amino acids. Trimming shortened V by 3 bases and J by 4 bases, and 8 bases separated the two germline ends. Method: immunoSEQ multiplex PCR; TCRdb's copy keeps in-frame clones and lacks some. The sample consists of roughly 770,000 clones, around 96% of them appearing once. Naive-designated CD8 cells lacked CD45RO, were positively enriched for CCR7, and omitted terminally differentiated effector memory CD45RA+ cells.

This TCR derives from a man aged 25-45 years in good health. Specimen: naive CD8+ T cells sorted from blood. This chain uses TRBV5-1 with TRBJ2-7; the D is unclear. CDR3 loop: CASSWNSYEQYF. The CDR3 DNA reads TGCGCCAGCAGCTGGAACAGTTACGAGCAGTACTTC.